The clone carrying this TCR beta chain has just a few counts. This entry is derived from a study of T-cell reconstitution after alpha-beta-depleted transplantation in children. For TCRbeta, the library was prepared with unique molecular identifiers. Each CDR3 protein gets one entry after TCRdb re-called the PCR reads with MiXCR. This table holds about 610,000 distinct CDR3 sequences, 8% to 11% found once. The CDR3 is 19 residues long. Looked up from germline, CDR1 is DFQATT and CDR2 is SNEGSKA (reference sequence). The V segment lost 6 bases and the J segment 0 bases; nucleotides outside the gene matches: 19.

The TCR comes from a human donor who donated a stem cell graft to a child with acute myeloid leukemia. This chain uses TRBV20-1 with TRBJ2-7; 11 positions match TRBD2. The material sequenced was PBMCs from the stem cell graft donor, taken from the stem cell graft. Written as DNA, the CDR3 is TGCAGTGCAACCACCAGTGGTGATTCTAGCGGGAGGTCCTCCTACGAGCAGTACTTC. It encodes CSATTSGDSSGRSSYEQYF.